What follows is one TCR beta chain and its context. The authors' processing: Estimation of nucleated cell counts was performed using reference gene primer amplification. Sequencing was performed with immunoSEQ multiplex PCR; in TCRdb, only in-frame clones are kept and a portion is missing. The D gene and trimming were derived from the DNA, and the V and J assignments and clone size from that table. The sample consists of 200,000 to 250,000 clones, 70% to 90% of them appearing once. This entry belongs to a study of blood T cell repertoires in COVID-19. The wider study: Samples representing acute and convalescent COVID-19 were sourced from the United States, Italy and Spain. PBMCs, B-cell-depleted T cells, or T cells were the source of the cDNA or gDNA that made up the material.

V lost 5 bases, J lost 8 bases, and 12 bases lay in between. The length of the CDR3 is 12 residues. Germline V gene data show CDR1 as SEHNR and CDR2 as FQNEAQ (reference sequence). The receptor's source is a man aged 35-49 years with acute or convalescent COVID-19. Source material: peripheral blood. The chain employs TRBV7-9 and TRBJ1-2, with a tentative D call TRBD1 (6 bases). The CDR3: CASSPGGGGYTF. As DNA, the CDR3 is TGTGCCAGCAGCCCTGGGGGGGGCGGCTACACCTTC. The variable domain in full, completed from reference TRBV7-9 and TRBJ1-2, reads DTGVSQNPRHKITKRGQNVTFRCDPISEHNRLYWYRQTLGQGPEFLTYFQNEAQLEKSRLLSDRFSAERPKGSFSTLEIQRTEQGDSAMYLCASSPGGGGYTFGSGTRLTVV.